This entry lists 25 T cell receptor beta chains sequenced from one sample in a study of T cells in Graves' hyperthyroidism and ophthalmopathy (dated by TCRdb to between 2018 and 2021). Library generation was performed with multiplex PCR. The listed sequencing device is Illumina HiSeq 2000. The TCR beta CDR3 regions were amplified from RNA transcripts. The TCR CDR3 was subjected to a first round of RT-PCR using the HTBI primer set and the Qiagen OneStep RT-PCR kit. Clones were called with MiXCR by TCRdb after fastp trimmed the public reads at Q25, and only in-frame beta chains were retained. All rows with the same CDR3 protein become a single entry with the most common DNA and genes. This sample is represented by nearly 250,000 distinct CDR3 sequences; about 15% of them were singletons. Clones ranked in the top ten supply 25% to 30% of the sample. Sequenced sample: blood. The receptors were sampled from a woman aged 18-30 years with Graves' ophthalmopathy.

In its sample, this clonotype was seen many times. This rearrangement joins TRBV28 to TRBJ1-1; a possible D gene is TRBD1 (6 bases). V lost 5 bases, J lost 0 bases, and 13 bases lay in between. CDR1 and CDR2 from the germline V gene are MDHEN and SYDVKM. The CDR3 sequence is 15 residues long. In DNA form, the CDR3 reads TGTGCCAGCAGTGAAATGACAGGCGTGAACACTGAAGCTTTCTTT. Its translation is CASSEMTGVNTEAFF.

This clonotype has a handful of counts. Being one base from a much bigger clone, this may be a read error. This rearrangement joins TRBV28 to TRBJ1-2, with D maybe TRBD1 (5 bases). V shed 5 bases and J shed 6 bases, with 13 bases lying between them. The CDR3 runs 13 residues. Germline CDR1 MDHEN, CDR2 SYDVKM. This CDR3 is CASSLPVGDGYTF. CDR3 nucleotides: TGTGCCAGCAGTCTCCCGGTAGGGGATGGCTACACCTTC.

This clonotype was seen ten or more times. V usage is TRBV7-3 and J usage is TRBJ2-7; 7 bases line up with TRBD2. Germline-derived CDR1 and CDR2 are SGHTA and FQGTGA. The CDR3 length is 19 residues. J was trimmed by 2 bases and V by 4 bases; bases with no gene match: 20. The CDR3 region has the DNA TGTGCCAGCAGCTGTCAGGTACTAGCGAGGTGGAGATGCCCCTACGAGCAGTACTTC. This sequence encodes CASSCQVLARWRCPYEQYF.

This clonotype was found many times. The V gene is TRBV6-1, the J gene TRBJ2-7, with 10 bases aligning to TRBD1. Losses at the gene ends were 4 bases for V and 1 base for J; bases not matched to a gene: 7. Germline assignment: CDR1 MNHNS and CDR2 SASEGT. The CDR3 sequence is 16 residues long. CDR3 in amino acids: CASSGLGTGASYEQYF. CDR3 DNA: TGTGCCAGCAGTGGCCTAGGGACAGGGGCATCCTACGAGCAGTACTTC.

At least ten counts were recorded for this clonotype. This chain uses TRBV7-9 with TRBJ1-2, with D tentatively TRBD1 (6 bases). With 5 bases removed from V and 8 bases from J, the gap between germline ends came to 27 bases. This CDR3 has 17 residues. CDR1 and CDR2 (germline): SEHNR, FQNEAQ (reference sequence). This CDR3 is CASSMTGGLLFLEGYTF. The DNA for the CDR3 is TGTGCCAGCAGCATGACTGGGGGCCTTCTATTCCTGGAAGGCTACACCTTC.

In this sample, this clonotype turned up many times. This rearrangement joins TRBV6-2 or TRBV6-3 to TRBJ2-3; tentatively, D is TRBD1 (5 bases). V was shortened by 0 bases and J by 3 bases, with 16 bases between the two germline ends. From germline, CDR1 is MNHEY and CDR2 SVGEGT. CDR3 length: 17 amino acids. This CDR3 reads CASSYSYHGAGTDTQYF. The CDR3, as DNA: TGTGCCAGCAGTTACTCGTATCATGGGGCCGGTACAGATACGCAGTATTTT.

The rearrangement links TRBV25-1 to TRBJ2-7; TRBD2 agrees at 11 bases. Germline assignment: CDR1 MGHDK and CDR2 SYGVNS. The junction had 7 bases not matched to a gene; V was cut back by 8 bases and J by 4 bases. This CDR3 is 14 amino acids long. Here the CDR3 DNA reads TGTGCCAGCCAAGACACTAGCGGGAGATACGAGCAGTACTTC. Encoded protein: CASQDTSGRYEQYF.

This clonotype was seen repeatedly, ten times or more. The CDR3 region is CSARDLSGGANTGELFF. The CDR3 DNA reads as TGCAGTGCTAGAGACCTTAGCGGGGGGGCCAACACCGGGGAGCTGTTTTTT. V gene TRBV20-1 combines with J gene TRBJ2-2; 11 nucleotides line up with TRBD2. This CDR3 is 17 amino acids long. The junction had 5 bases not matched to a gene; V was cut back by 0 bases and J by 2 bases. Germline values: CDR1 DFQATT, CDR2 SNEGSKA (reference sequence).

In this sample, this clonotype turned up many times. The chain is built from TRBV5-5 and TRBJ1-1, with D possibly being TRBD1 (5 bases). The CDR3 has 14 residues. Germline-derived CDR1 and CDR2 are SGHKS and YYEKEE (reference sequence). The V end lost 2 bases, the J end lost 5 bases, and 13 bases lay between the germline ends. The CDR3 region is CASSFGGGRTEAFF. CDR3 DNA sequence: TGTGCCAGCAGCTTTGGGGGGGGGAGAACTGAAGCTTTCTTT.

This clonotype was detected ten times or more. The chain has TRBV6-1 and TRBJ1-2; possibly TRBD1 for D (6 bases). With 0 bases removed from V and 2 bases from J, the gap between germline ends came to 10 bases. The CDR3 loop spans 15 amino acids. Looked up from germline, CDR1 is MNHNS and CDR2 is SASEGT. The CDR3 coding sequence is TGTGCCAGCAGTGAAGCCTCAGGGGCCAACTATGGCTACACCTTC. This encodes CASSEASGANYGYTF.

This clonotype was counted ten times or more. The chain uses TRBV4-3 and TRBJ2-1, with 7 bases matching TRBD2. The CDR3 has 14 residues. CDR1 is LGHNA, CDR2 YSLEER, per germline. Unmatched junction bases numbered 6, after V lost 3 bases and J lost 7 bases. In nucleotides, the CDR3 is TGCGCCAGCAGCCAGGGGGGGAGTTGGAATGAGCAGTTCTTC. Translation: CASSQGGSWNEQFF.

In its sample, this clonotype was seen many times. The CDR3 is CASSFTPVGASYNEQFF. In DNA, the CDR3 is TGTGCCAGCAGTTTCACCCCCGTTGGAGCTTCCTACAATGAGCAGTTCTTC. The genes are TRBV28 and TRBJ2-1, with D unclear. V dropped 3 bases and J dropped 1 base, with 16 bases sitting between them. The germline CDR1 and CDR2 sequences are MDHEN and SYDVKM. The CDR3 is 17 residues long. Full variable domain (outside the CDR3, taken from reference TRBV28 and TRBJ2-1): DVKVTQSSRYLVKRTGEKVFLECVQDMDHENMFWYRQDPGLGLRLIYFSYDVKMKEKGDIPEGYSVSREKKERFSLILESASTNQTSMYLCASSFTPVGASYNEQFFGPGTRLTVL.

This clonotype came up a few times. This chain uses TRBV5-6 with TRBJ1-2; D not resolved. CDR1 is SGHDT, CDR2 YYEEEE, per germline. The germline V and J ends were trimmed by 4 bases and 4 bases, with 14 bases remaining between them. CDR3 length: 14 residues. CDR3: CASSELSRSYGYTF. The CDR3 DNA follows: TGTGCCAGCAGCGAGCTGTCCCGGAGCTATGGCTACACCTTC.

Regarding this clonotype: This is likely a read error, given that the CDR3 carries no conserved phenylalanine or tryptophan at its end. The chain carries TRBV7-9 and TRBJ1-3; TRBD1 matches at 7 bases. J lost 0 bases, V lost 5 bases, and 10 bases had no gene match. The CDR3 sequence is 17 residues long. CDR1 is SEHNR, CDR2 FQNEAQ, per germline (reference sequence). This CDR3 reads CASSRGTAGISGNTIYS. The CDR3 nucleotides read TGTGCCAGCAGCCGAGGGACAGCCGGGATCTCTGGAAACACCATATATTCT.

This clonotype was picked up many times. The rearrangement uses TRBV3-1 and TRBJ2-7; D unclear. Germline V gives CDR1 LGHDT, CDR2 YNNKEL (reference sequence). Trimming pared 6 bases from V and 0 bases from J, leaving 6 bases between. The CDR3 is 12 amino acids. CDR3 sequence: CASSQYSYEQYF. The CDR3 coding sequence is TGTGCCAGCAGTCAATACTCCTACGAGCAGTACTTC.

This clonotype was seen repeatedly, ten times or more. The chain couples TRBV6-1 to TRBJ1-2; D remains unclear. The CDR3 sequence is 14 residues long. V lost 5 bases to trimming and J lost 0 bases, with 10 bases between them. From germline, CDR1 is MNHNS and CDR2 SASEGT. The CDR3 sequence: CASSRRPANYGYTF. The CDR3 DNA sequence: TGTGCCAGCAGTAGAAGGCCGGCTAACTATGGCTACACCTTC.

This chain joins TRBV20-1 and TRBJ2-1, with a tentative D call TRBD2 (6 bases). TRBJ2-7 matches the DNA end more closely, so the J call is doubtful. The germline V gene has CDR1 DFQATT and CDR2 SNEGSKA (reference sequence). The CDR3 is 16 residues long. CDR3 nucleotide sequence: TGCAGTGCTAGAGATGAGGAGGACTACCCCTACAATGAGCAGTACTTC. Translating it yields CSARDEEDYPYNEQYF.

This clonotype was counted many times. The chain has TRBV7-3 and TRBJ2-2; 9 nucleotides agree with TRBD1. There are 15 residues in the CDR3. V shed 5 bases, J shed 9 bases, and the junction held 10 bases outside the gene matches. In germline, CDR1 is SGHTA, CDR2 FQGTGA. CDR3 coding DNA: TGTGCCAGCAGCCCCATGACAGGGGGGTTCCGGGAGCTGTTTTTT. It specifies CASSPMTGGFRELFF.

In its sample, this clonotype was seen many times. This sequence joins TRBV5-8 and TRBJ2-4; D perhaps matches TRBD1 (5 bases). CDR3 length: 15 amino acids. Per germline, CDR1 SGHTS and CDR2 YDEGEE. The germline V and J ends were trimmed by 3 bases and 0 bases, with 10 bases remaining between them. CDR3 in amino acids: CASSSKTVAKNIQYF. DNA of the CDR3: TGTGCCAGCAGCTCTAAGACAGTAGCCAAAAACATTCAGTACTTC.

The V and J genes are TRBV4-3 and TRBJ2-2; 10 nucleotides line up with TRBD1. Germline values: CDR1 LGHNA, CDR2 YSLEER. The CDR3 consists of 15 residues. Trimming at V came to 2 bases and at J to 5 bases, leaving 2 bases not matched to a gene. CDR3 DNA sequence: TGCGCCAGCAGCCAACCGGGACAGGGGACCGGGGAGCTGTTTTTT. Encoded protein: CASSQPGQGTGELFF.

With regard to this clonotype: A much larger clonotype is one base distant, so this may be a read error. The J gene is TRBJ2-1, the V gene TRBV15, with 8 bases aligning to TRBD2. The tail of the sequence fits TRBJ2-7 better, so the J call may be wrong. This CDR3 is built from 17 residues. CDR1 LNHNV and CDR2 YYDKDF come from the germline V gene (reference sequence). The CDR3 spells CATSRVFSGITYNEQYF. The CDR3 region has the DNA TGTGCCACCAGCAGGGTTTTTAGCGGGATTACCTACAATGAGCAGTACTTC.

This clonotype was seen many times. CDR3 sequence: CAWSGFYGGAESPLHF. The CDR3, as DNA: TGTGCCTGGAGTGGTTTTTACGGGGGTGCGGAATCACCCCTCCACTTT. The chain employs TRBV30 and TRBJ1-6, with D possibly matching TRBD1 (5 bases). Trimming left V 1 base short and J 10 bases short, with 20 bases between. Germline-derived CDR1 and CDR2 are GTSNPN and SVGIG (reference sequence). The CDR3 contains 16 residues.

The chain has TRBV6-5 and TRBJ1-5, with 11 bases aligning to TRBD1. The V gene's germline CDR1 is MNHEY and CDR2 SVGAGI. V lost 2 bases to trimming and J lost 0 bases; unmatched junction nucleotides: 15. CDR3 length: 21 residues. Here the CDR3 DNA reads TGTGCCAGCAGTTACGGGATAGGACAGGGGGCCGTCTGGTATAGCAATCAGCCCCAGCATTTT. Translating it yields CASSYGIGQGAVWYSNQPQHF.

This clonotype was counted at least ten times. This sequence joins TRBV28 and TRBJ1-2; perhaps TRBD1 as D (6 bases). The V gene's germline CDR1 is MDHEN and CDR2 SYDVKM. The CDR3 loop spans 13 amino acids. Trimming took off 9 bases at V and 5 bases at J, with 16 bases between the two ends. CDR3 protein: CASRVGGTYGYTF. CDR3 DNA sequence: TGTGCCAGTCGTGTGGGGGGCACTTATGGCTACACCTTC.

This chain joins TRBV12-3 or TRBV12-4 and TRBJ1-5; 10 nucleotides line up with TRBD1. CDR3 length: 15 residues. V lost 6 bases, J lost 6 bases, and 8 bases stayed unmatched. The CDR3 region has the DNA TGTGCCAGCAGCAAGACAGGGGGCAGAGGTCAGCCCCAGCATTTT. As protein: CASSKTGGRGQPQHF.